This T cell receptor (beta chain) was recovered during a study of blood T cell repertoires in COVID-19. Study information: Samples representing acute and convalescent COVID-19 were sourced from the United States, Italy and Spain. T cells, B-cell-depleted T cells, or PBMCs supplied cDNA or gDNA.

This clone has just one count. Original data processing: Amplification of reference gene primers was used by the study to estimate nucleated cell counts. Sequencing was performed with immunoSEQ multiplex PCR; in TCRdb, only in-frame clones are kept and a portion is missing. The D gene and trimming were derived from the DNA, and the V and J assignments and clone size from that table. The sample holds some 390,000 clones; around 84% are singletons and the top ten take under 3%. With V trimmed by 1 base and J by 3 bases, 6 bases remained unmatched. CDR1 is SGDLS, CDR2 YYNGEE, per germline. This CDR3 comprises 15 residues.

This rearrangement joins TRBV9 to TRBJ2-5; 7 nucleotides line up with TRBD2. The sample consisted of peripheral blood. The TCR sequence derives from a human donor in a cohort sampled during active COVID-19. The CDR3 region has the DNA TGTGCCAGCAGCGTAAGCGGGAACCTCGAAGAGACCCAGTACTTC. Its translation is CASSVSGNLEETQYF.